These T cell receptor delta chains were read from a single sample in a study of γδ T cells in repeated Plasmodium falciparum infection. TCRdb re-called clones from the multiplex PCR reads via CATT. The sample consists of approximately 93,000 delta-chain clones, approximately 1% of them appearing once. Sequencing was done on a sample of gamma-delta T cells from blood. These receptors originate from a pool of human donors (malaria-infected and uninfected, not separated). Each CDR3 is given without its conserved first and last residue. A D gene is named only where the DNA matches it firmly.

j_call d_call v_call cdr3_aa
TRDJ1 NA TRDV1 ALGELRDLYYTDKLI
TRDJ1 TRDD3 TRDV2 ACDTVLRVTGDPSYTDKLI
TRDJ1 TRDD2 TRDV1 ALGVSPSYVVLAEYTDKLI
TRDJ1 TRDD3 TRDV2 ACDHTRQKLGDRYTDKLI
TRDJ2 TRDD3 TRDV2 ACDTVGDTGTAQLF
TRDJ1 TRDD3 TRDV1 ALAAPASAGGRYTDKLI
TRDJ1 TRDD3 TRDV1 ALGDQGYWGIALSYTDKLI
TRDJ1 NA TRDV2 ACDSWGGTDKLI
TRDJ1 TRDD3 TRDV1 ALGESPLYWGSSDKLI
TRDJ1 NA TRDV2 ACDRGGRGKLI
TRDJ1 TRDD3 TRDV1 ALALLPTRLTWGIHYKLI
TRDJ1 TRDD3 TRDV1 ALGPRGQTKFWGPLRVTDKLI
TRDJ1 TRDD3 TRDV2 ACDPLGEATGGSHKLI
TRDJ1 TRDD3 TRDV1 ALGSYRSIWGPLDKLI
TRDJ1 TRDD3 TRDV1 ALGIGGPRGTGIRDTDKLI
TRDJ1 NA TRDV1 ALGDLPWGKPFIDKLI